These 5 T cell receptor beta chains share one sample of origin, sequenced in a study of T cells in women clearing cervical HPV infection. The repertoire was sequenced with immunoSEQ multiplex PCR; TCRdb's copy has only in-frame clones and lacks some. The table lists tens of thousands of clones. The sequencing input was blood buffy coat. The receptors stem from a woman aged 18 to 75 with a cervical HPV16 infection that either progressed to CIN3+ or cleared (not recorded which).

Of note for this clone: The sequence runs out 3 residues before the end of the CDR3; the remainder is reconstructed from the germline J gene. The chain uses TRBV10-3 and TRBJ2-4; no clear D gene. The CDR3 totals 15 residues. Per germline, CDR1 ENHRY and CDR2 SYGVKD. The covered CDR3 bases are TGTGCCATCAGTGAGTCGGGCCGGTCGGATCAGCCT. This gives the protein CAISESGRSDQP. The whole CDR3 protein reads CAISESGRSDQPQYF.

In regard to this clone: The CDR3 extends 3 residues past the end of the read, so its final part is completed from the germline J gene. The V gene is TRBV20-1, the J gene TRBJ1-6, with 9 positions matching TRBD1. Germline lookup yields CDR1 DFQATT and CDR2 SNEGSKA (reference sequence). CDR3 length: 15 residues. Germline trimming cut 5 bases from V and 7 bases from J; bases unmatched to any gene: 9. This CDR3 is CSAADRGITNSPLHF. The sequenced CDR3 bases are TGCAGTGCTGCGGACAGGGGCATTACAAATTCACCC.

Turning to this clone: The read is 3 residues too short to cover the CDR3 end, so that end is filled in from the germline J gene. V is TRBV5-1 and J is TRBJ1-4; 8 bases line up with TRBD1. Unmatched junction bases numbered 5, after V lost 3 bases and J lost 4 bases. The CDR3 covers 15 residues. Germline values: CDR1 SGHRS, CDR2 YFSETQ. The covered CDR3 bases are TGCGCCAGCAGCTGGCAAGGACAGGGTAATGAAAAA. It codes for CASSWQGQGNEK. The CDR3 in its entirety is CASSWQGQGNEKLFF.

Notes on this clone: From the germline J gene comes the end of the CDR3, since the read stops 3 residues before it. The chain has TRBV10-3 and TRBJ1-2, with no clear D. CDR3 length: 11 residues. The germline V gene encodes CDR1 ENHRY and CDR2 SYGVKD. The part of the CDR3 DNA that was read is TGTGCCATCAGTGTCGGTAATGAC. Protein sequence: CAISVGND. The whole CDR3 is CAISVGNDYTF.

On this clone: With the read ending 3 residues before the CDR3 end, the germline J gene is used to fill in that end. This chain joins TRBV2 and TRBJ2-5; TRBD2 matches 9 bases. Unmatched junction bases numbered 5, after V lost 6 bases and J lost 0 bases. CDR1 and CDR2 (germline): SNHLY, FYNNEI. The CDR3 sequence is 15 residues long. Partial CDR3 DNA: TGTGCCAGCAGCATGACTAGCGGATACCAAGAGACC. Translating gives CASSMTSGYQET. The complete CDR3 protein is CASSMTSGYQETQYF.